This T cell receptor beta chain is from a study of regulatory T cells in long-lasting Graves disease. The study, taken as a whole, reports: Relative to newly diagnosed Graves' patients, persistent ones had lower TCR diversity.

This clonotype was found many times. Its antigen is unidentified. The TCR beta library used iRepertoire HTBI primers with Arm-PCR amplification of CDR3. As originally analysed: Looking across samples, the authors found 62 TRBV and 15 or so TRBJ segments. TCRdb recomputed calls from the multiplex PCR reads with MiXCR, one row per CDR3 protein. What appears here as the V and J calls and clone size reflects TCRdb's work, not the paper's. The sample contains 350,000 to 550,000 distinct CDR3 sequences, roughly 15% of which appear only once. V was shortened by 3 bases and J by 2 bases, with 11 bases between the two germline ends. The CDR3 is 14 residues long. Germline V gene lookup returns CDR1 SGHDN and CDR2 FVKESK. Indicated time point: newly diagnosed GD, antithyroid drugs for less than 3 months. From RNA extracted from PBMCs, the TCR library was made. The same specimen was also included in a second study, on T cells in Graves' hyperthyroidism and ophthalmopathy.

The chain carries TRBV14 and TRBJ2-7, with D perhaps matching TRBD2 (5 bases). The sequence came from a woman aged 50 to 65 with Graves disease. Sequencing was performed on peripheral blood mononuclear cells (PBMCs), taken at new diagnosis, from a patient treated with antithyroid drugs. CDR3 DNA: TGTGCCAGCAGCCACCTACTAGTAGCCTACGAGCAGTACTTC. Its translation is CASSHLLVAYEQYF.